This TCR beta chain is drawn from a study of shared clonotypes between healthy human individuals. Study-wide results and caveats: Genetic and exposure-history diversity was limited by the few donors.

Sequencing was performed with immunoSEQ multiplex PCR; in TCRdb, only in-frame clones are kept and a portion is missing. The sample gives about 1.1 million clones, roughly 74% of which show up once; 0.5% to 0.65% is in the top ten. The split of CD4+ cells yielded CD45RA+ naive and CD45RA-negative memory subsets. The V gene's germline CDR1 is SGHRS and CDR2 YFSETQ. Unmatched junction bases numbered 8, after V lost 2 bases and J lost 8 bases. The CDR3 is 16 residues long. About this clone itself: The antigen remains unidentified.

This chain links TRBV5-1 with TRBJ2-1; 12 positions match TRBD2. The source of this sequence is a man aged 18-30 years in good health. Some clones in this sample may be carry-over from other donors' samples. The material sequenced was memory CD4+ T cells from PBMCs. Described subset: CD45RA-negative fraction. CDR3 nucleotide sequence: TGCGCCAGCAGCTTCTCTTCGACTAGCGGGAGCCATGAGCAGTTCTTC. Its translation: CASSFSSTSGSHEQFF.